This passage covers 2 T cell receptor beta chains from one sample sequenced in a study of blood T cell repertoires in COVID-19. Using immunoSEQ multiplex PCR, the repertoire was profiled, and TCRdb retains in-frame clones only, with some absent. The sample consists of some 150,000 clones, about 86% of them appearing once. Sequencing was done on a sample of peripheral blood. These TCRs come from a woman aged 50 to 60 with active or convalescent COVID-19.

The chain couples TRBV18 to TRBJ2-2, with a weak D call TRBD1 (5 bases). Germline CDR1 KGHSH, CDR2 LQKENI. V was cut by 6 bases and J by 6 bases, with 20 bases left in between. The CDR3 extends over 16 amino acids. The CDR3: CASSPFRPQEAGELFF. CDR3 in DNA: TGTGCCAGCTCCCCGTTTCGCCCACAGGAAGCCGGGGAGCTGTTTTTT.

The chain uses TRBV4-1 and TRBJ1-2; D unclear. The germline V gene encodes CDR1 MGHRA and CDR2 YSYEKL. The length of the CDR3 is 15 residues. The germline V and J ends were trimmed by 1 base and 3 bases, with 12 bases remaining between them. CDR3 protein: CASSQGLALYYGYTF. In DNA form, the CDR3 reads TGCGCCAGCAGCCAAGGGCTAGCGCTCTACTATGGCTACACCTTC.